This T cell receptor (beta chain) originates from a study of blood T cells in healthy people across ages (dated by TCRdb to 2013 to 2016). Context from the whole study: In model experiments, roughly one uniquely barcoded TCR beta cDNA molecule per two T cells was captured by template switching. The study analyzed two additional independent replicas of 1 million unique cDNA reads from the same blood draw for two donors, one aged 18 to 29 and one aged 80 or older. Using deep sequencing normalized with unique cDNA molecular identifiers, the study measured how TCR beta repertoire diversity changes with age. To avoid experimental bias, donors of different ages were distributed randomly across sequencing lanes. The donors were divided into four age groups: young (average around 15 years), middle-aged (almost 40), aged (roughly 66) and long-lived (roughly 82). Overall study results and their limits: Conclusive comparison of naive and antigen-experienced compartments was prevented by the profiling of bulk unsorted PBMCs. As age increased, observed TCR beta diversity per million T cells dropped in a roughly linear way, and a significant reduction was already evident by age 40. Estimates of total diversity based on one million sequenced T cells were regarded as lower bounds and as underestimates. Observed TCR beta diversity correlated strongly with the percentage of naive T cells measured by flow cytometry. Compared with the aged group, the long-lived group had more naive CD4+ T cells, fewer expanded clones and increased TCR diversity, a pattern suggesting age selection. The CMV infection status of donors was not known, potentially confounding age-related changes in expanded clonotypes.

A note on this clonotype: The antigen it binds to is not known. The record has no base qualities; no much larger clone is one base away.

Library preparation used 5' RACE. The instrument given in TCRdb is Illumina HiSeq 2500. A second PCR of about 7 to 12 cycles was run with a J-beta primer mix and a sample-barcoded 5' primer. A template-switch 5' adaptor carrying 12 random nucleotides introduced a unique molecular identifier onto each TCR beta cDNA molecule. Each sample yielded at least 3 million CDR3-containing paired-end reads. First-strand cDNA synthesis was performed from all RNA using the Mint cDNA synthesis kit, with priming by a TRBC-specific oligonucleotide. After uracil-DNA glycosylase treatment, a first 18-cycle PCR used universal primers M1SS and BC2_uni_R on all cDNA. In the source study's methods: For normalization, 1 million high-quality reads were randomly selected from each sample, with every read carrying a distinct molecular identifier. Reads sharing molecular identifiers were discarded rather than binned into consensus sequences. MiTCR, set to a Q25 quality threshold and the strictest error-elimination algorithm, was used for CDR3 identification, clonotype clustering and error correction. A nonparametric unseen species model with Euler transformation was used to estimate lower-bound total TCR beta diversity. TCRdb reprocessed the public reads (quality trimming at Q25 with fastp, clone calling with MiXCR) and kept in-frame beta chains. Rows are combined by CDR3 protein, so each entry shows the most common genes and DNA. In this record, the V and J calls reflect TCRdb's handling and not the investigators' own analysis. The sample data list about 760,000 distinct CDR3 sequences, and about 56% of these were observed just once. The top ten clonotypes cover roughly 24% of the sample.

V has 3 bases trimmed and J has 5 bases trimmed; junction bases matching no gene number 5. Spanning cysteine to phenylalanine, the CDR3 consists of 14 amino acids. This entry keeps only the CDR3 DNA: 42 bases, framed from base 1. CDR1 and CDR2 (SGHRS, YFSETQ) derive from the germline V gene. The approximately 39 donors, aged about 6 to 95 years, were systemically healthy Caucasian individuals from Russia. Each donor gave approximately 10 milliliters of peripheral blood, collected into EDTA-treated Vacutainer tubes. PBMCs were isolated by Ficoll-Paque density-gradient centrifugation, with at least 6 million obtained per sample. Trizol reagent was used to extract total RNA from PBMCs, with at least 6 micrograms per sample. The percentages of naive CD45RAhigh/CD27high T cells were determined by flow cytometry on a PBMC aliquot from every donor.

The sequence came from a man between 35 and 55 years old in good health. The sequenced sample consisted of blood. The chain links TRBV5-1 with TRBJ2-5; 9 junctional bases match TRBD1. This receptor carries the CDR3 CASSSGQGYETQYF. The bases are TGCGCCAGCAGCTCGGGACAGGGTTACGAGACCCAGTACTTC.